This T cell receptor beta chain appears in the sequencing data of a study of blood T cells in healthy people across ages. Study observations and caveats: A strong correlation was found between TCR beta diversity and the percentage of naive T cells.

It was with a sample-barcoded 5' primer and a J-beta primer mix that a second PCR of roughly 7 to 12 cycles was run. CDR3-containing paired-end reads numbering at least 2.5 million came from each sample. TCRdb used MiXCR to reprocess the 5' RACE reads, holding one entry per CDR3 protein. Among over a million distinct CDR3 sequences listed, roughly two fifths were seen once. Details on this clonotype: The target antigen is unknown.

CDR3 size: 12 residues. Germline CDR1 reads LGHNA; CDR2 reads YNFKEQ. The V end was cut by 1 base, the J end by 12 bases, with 10 bases between. Input material: blood. V and J are TRBV4-2 and TRBJ2-1, with D hard to call. This receptor was taken from a woman between 18 and 29 years old in good health. In DNA, the CDR3 is TGTGCCAGCAGCCAAGTTGGCATTGGGCAGTTCTTC. Protein product: CASSQVGIGQFF.